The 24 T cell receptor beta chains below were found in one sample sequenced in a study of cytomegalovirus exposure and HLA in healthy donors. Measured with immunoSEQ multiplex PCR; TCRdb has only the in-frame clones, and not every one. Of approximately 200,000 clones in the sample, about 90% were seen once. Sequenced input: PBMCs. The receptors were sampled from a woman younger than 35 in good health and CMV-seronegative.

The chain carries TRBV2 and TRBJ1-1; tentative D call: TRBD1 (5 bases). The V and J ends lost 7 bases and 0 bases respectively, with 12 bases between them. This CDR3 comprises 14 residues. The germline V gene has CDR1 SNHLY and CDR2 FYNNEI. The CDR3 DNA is TGTGCCAGCACCAGGGAAAAGGTGAACACTGAAGCTTTCTTT. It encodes CASTREKVNTEAFF.

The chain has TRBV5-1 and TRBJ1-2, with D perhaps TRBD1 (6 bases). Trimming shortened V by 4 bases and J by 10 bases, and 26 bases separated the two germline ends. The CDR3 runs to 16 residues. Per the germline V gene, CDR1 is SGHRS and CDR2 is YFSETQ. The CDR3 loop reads CASSPVEIGRGPLYTF. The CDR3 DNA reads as TGCGCCAGCAGCCCGGTGGAGATAGGCAGGGGTCCCCTCTACACCTTC.

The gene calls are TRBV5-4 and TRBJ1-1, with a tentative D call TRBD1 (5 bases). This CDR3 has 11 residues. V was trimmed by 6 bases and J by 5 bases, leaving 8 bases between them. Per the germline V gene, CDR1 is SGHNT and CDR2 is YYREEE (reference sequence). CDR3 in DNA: TGTGCCAGCAAAGGGGAAACTGAAGCTTTCTTT. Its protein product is CASKGETEAFF.

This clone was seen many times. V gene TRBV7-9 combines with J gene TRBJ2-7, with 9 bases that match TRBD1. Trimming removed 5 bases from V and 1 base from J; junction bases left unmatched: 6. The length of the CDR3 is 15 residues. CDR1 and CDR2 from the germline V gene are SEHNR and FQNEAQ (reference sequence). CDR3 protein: CASSLSGTGSYEQYF. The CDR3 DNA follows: TGTGCCAGCAGCCTCTCCGGGACAGGGTCCTACGAGCAGTACTTC.

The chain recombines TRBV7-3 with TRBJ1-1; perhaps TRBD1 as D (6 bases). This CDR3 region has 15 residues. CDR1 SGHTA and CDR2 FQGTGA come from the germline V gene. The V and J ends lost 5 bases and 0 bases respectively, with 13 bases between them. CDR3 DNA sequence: TGTGCCAGCAGCCTTCAGGGGCTCCTGAACACTGAAGCTTTCTTT. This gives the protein CASSLQGLLNTEAFF.

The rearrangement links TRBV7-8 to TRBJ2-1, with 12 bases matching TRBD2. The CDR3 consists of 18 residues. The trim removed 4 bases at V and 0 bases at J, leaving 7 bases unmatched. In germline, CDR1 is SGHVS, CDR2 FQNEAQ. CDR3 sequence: CASSSGLAGLSSYNEQFF. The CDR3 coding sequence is TGTGCCAGCAGCTCGGGACTAGCGGGCCTGAGCTCCTACAATGAGCAGTTCTTC.

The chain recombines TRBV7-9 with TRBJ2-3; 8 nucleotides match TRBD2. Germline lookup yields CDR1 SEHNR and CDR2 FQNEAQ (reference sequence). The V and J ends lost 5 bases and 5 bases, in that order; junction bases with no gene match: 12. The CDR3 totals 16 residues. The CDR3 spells CASSTLTGRAGDTQYF. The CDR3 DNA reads TGTGCCAGCAGCACCCTCACCGGGAGGGCCGGAGATACGCAGTATTTT.

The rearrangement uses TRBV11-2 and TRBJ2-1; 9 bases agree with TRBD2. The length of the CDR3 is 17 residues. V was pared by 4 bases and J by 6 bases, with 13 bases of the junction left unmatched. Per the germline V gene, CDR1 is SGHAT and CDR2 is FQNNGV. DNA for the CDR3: TGTGCCAGCAGCTCGCATGGGGGCGGGAGGGCCGGCAATGAGCAGTTCTTC. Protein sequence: CASSSHGGGRAGNEQFF. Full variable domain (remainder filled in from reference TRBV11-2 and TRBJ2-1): EAGVAQSPRYKIIEKRQSVAFWCNPISGHATLYWYQQILGQGPKLLIQFQNNGVVDDSQLPKDRFSAERLKGVDSTLKIQPAKLEDSAVYLCASSSHGGGRAGNEQFFGPGTRLTVL.

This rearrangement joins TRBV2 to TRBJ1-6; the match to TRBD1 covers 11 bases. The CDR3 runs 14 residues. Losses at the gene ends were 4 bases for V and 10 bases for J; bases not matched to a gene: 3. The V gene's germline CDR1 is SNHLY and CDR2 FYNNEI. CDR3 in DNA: TGTGCCAGCAGTGGGGACAGGGGGGGATCACCCCTCCACTTT. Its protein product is CASSGDRGGSPLHF.

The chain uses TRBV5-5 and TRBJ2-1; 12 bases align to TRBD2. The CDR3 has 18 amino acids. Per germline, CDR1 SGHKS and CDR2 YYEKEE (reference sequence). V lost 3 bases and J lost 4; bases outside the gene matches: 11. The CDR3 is CASSSNRQTSGSYNEQFF. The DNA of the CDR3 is TGTGCCAGCAGCTCTAACAGACAGACTAGCGGGAGTTACAATGAGCAGTTCTTC.

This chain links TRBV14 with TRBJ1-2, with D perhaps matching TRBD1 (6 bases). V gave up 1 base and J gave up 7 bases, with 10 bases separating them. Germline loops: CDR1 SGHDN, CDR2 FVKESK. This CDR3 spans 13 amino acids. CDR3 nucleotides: TGTGCCAGCAGCCAAGTCAGGGGAAGTGGCTACACCTTC. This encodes CASSQVRGSGYTF.

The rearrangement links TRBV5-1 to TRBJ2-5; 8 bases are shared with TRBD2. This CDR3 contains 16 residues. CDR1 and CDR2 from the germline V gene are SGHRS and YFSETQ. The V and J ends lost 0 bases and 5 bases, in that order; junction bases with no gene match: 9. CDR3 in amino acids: CASSLEPGTRGETQYF. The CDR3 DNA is TGCGCCAGCAGCTTGGAACCCGGGACTAGAGGGGAGACCCAGTACTTC.

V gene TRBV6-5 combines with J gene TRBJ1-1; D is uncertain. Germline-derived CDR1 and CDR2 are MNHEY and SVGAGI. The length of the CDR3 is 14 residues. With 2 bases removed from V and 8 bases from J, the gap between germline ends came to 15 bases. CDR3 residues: CASSYGSRSWEAFF. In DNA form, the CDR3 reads TGTGCCAGCAGTTACGGATCGCGGTCCTGGGAAGCTTTCTTT.

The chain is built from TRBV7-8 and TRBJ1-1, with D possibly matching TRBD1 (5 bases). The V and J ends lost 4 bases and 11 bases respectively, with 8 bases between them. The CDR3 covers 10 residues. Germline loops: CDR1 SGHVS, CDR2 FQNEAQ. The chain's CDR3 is CASSSGEAFF. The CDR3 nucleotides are TGTGCCAGCAGCTCGGGGGAGGCTTTCTTT. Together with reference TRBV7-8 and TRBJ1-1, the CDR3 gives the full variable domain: GAGVSQSPRYKVAKRGQDVALRCDPISGHVSLFWYQQALGQGPEFLTYFQNEAQLDKSGLPSDRFFAERPEGSVSTLKIQRTQQEDSAVYLCASSSGEAFFGQGTRLTVV.

The chain's CDR3 is CASRRDRGLGSETQYF. The CDR3 region has the DNA TGTGCCAGTCGACGGGACAGGGGACTAGGATCGGAGACCCAGTACTTC. V usage is TRBV27 and J usage is TRBJ2-5; the match to TRBD1 covers 10 bases. The trim removed 9 bases at V and 5 bases at J, leaving 15 bases unmatched. The germline V gene has CDR1 MNHEY and CDR2 SMNVEV (reference sequence). The CDR3 is 16 residues long.

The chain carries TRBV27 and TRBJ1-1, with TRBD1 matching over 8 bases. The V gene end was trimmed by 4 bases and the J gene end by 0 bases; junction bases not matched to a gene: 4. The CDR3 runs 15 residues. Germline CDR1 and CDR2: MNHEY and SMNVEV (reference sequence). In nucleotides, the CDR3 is TGTGCCAGCAGTTCCGACAGGGGCGTGAACACTGAAGCTTTCTTT. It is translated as CASSSDRGVNTEAFF.

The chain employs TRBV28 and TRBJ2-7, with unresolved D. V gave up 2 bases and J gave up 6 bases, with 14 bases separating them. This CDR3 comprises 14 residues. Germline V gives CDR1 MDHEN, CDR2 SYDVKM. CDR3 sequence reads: CASSLGTASREQYF. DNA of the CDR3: TGTGCCAGCAGTTTAGGTACAGCTTCCCGCGAGCAGTACTTC.

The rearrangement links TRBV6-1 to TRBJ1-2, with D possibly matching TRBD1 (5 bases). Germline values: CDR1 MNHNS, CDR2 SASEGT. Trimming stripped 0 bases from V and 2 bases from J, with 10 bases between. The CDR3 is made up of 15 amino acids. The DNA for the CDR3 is TGTGCCAGCAGTGAAGCCCAACCAGGGAACTATGGCTACACCTTC. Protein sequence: CASSEAQPGNYGYTF.

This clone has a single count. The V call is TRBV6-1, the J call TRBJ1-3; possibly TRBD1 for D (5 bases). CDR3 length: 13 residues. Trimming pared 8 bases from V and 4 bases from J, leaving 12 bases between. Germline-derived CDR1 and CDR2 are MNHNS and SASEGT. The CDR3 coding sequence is TGTGCCAGCGGTCCGAGACAGGGAAACACCATATATTTT. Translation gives CASGPRQGNTIYF.

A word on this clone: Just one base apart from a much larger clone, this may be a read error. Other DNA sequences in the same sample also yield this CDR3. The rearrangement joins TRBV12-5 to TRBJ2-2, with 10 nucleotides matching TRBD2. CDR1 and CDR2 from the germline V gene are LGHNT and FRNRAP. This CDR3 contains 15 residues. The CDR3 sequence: CASGLLAGATGELFF. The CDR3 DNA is TGTGCTAGCGGTTTGCTAGCGGGAGCCACCGGGGAGCTGTTTTTT.

CDR3 DNA sequence: TGTGCCAGCAGTGACTCTGCAGGGGGCGACTATGGCTACACCTTC. Translating it yields CASSDSAGGDYGYTF. The J gene is TRBJ1-2, the V gene TRBV6-4; 8 bases line up with TRBD1. In germline, CDR1 is MRHNA, CDR2 SNTAGT. V was pared by 0 bases and J by 3 bases, with 3 bases of the junction left unmatched. The CDR3 is made up of 15 amino acids.

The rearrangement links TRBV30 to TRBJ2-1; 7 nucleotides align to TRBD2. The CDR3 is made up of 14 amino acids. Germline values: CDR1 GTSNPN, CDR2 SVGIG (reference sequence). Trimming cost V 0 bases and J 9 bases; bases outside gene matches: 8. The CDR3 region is CAWSVGLVDTEQFF. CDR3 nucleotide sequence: TGTGCCTGGAGTGTAGGACTAGTTGACACTGAGCAGTTCTTC. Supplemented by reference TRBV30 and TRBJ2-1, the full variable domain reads SQTIHQWPATLVQPVGSPLSLECTVEGTSNPNLYWYRQAAGRGLQLLFYSVGIGQISSEVPQNLSASRPQDRQFILSSKKLLLSDSGFYLCAWSVGLVDTEQFFGPGTRLTVL.

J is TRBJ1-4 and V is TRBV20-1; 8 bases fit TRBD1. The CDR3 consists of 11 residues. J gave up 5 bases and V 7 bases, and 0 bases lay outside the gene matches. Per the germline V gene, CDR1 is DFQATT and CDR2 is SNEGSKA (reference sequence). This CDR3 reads CSGTGNEKLFF. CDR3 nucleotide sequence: TGCAGTGGGACAGGGAATGAAAAACTGTTTTTT.

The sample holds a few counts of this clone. The CDR3 protein is CASSFEYDEQYF. For the CDR3, the DNA is TGCGCCAGCAGCTTCGAGTACGACGAGCAGTACTTC. The J gene is TRBJ2-7, the V gene TRBV5-1; D gene uncertain. The V and J ends lost 2 bases and 5 bases respectively, with 8 bases between them. The CDR3 is 12 residues long. Germline CDR1 reads SGHRS; CDR2 reads YFSETQ.